This T cell receptor beta chain was identified during a study of T cells in Graves' hyperthyroidism and ophthalmopathy. Hyperthyroidism patients were newly diagnosed, had disease duration under 2 months, and were aged 18 to 65 years. Clinical symptoms, serum thyroxine and TRAb, thyroid ultrasound and orbital computed tomography together formed the diagnostic basis. Overall study findings and caveats: Most expanded thyroid clonotypes above 0.001 recurred in blood.

The V and J ends lost 10 bases and 3 bases respectively, with 12 bases between them. The CDR3 contains 13 residues. CDR1 LGHDT and CDR2 YNNKEL come from the germline V gene (reference sequence). Amplified TCR beta CDR3 regions derived from RNA transcripts. When the TCR CDR3 underwent first-round RT-PCR, the HTBI primer set was used. Each CDR3 protein gets one entry after TCRdb re-called the multiplex PCR reads with MiXCR. The sample consists of fewer than 650,000 distinct CDR3 sequences, about 14% of them appearing once. This clonotype was seen only a few times. Its antigen is unknown. This clonotype was obtained from a woman in her thirties with Graves' hyperthyroidism that later progressed to Graves' ophthalmopathy. Sample: blood. The chain combines TRBV3-1 with TRBJ1-4; D is unclear. The CDR3 coding sequence is TGTGCCATAGCGGGTTCGGCTAATGAAAAACTGTTTTTT. Amino acid sequence: CAIAGSANEKLFF. Variable domain in full (rest from reference TRBV3-1 and TRBJ1-4): DTAVSQTPKYLVTQMGNDKSIKCEQNLGHDTMYWYKQDSKKFLKIMFSYNNKELIINETVPNRFSPKSPDKAHLNLHINSLELGDSAVYFCAIAGSANEKLFFGSGTQLSVL.